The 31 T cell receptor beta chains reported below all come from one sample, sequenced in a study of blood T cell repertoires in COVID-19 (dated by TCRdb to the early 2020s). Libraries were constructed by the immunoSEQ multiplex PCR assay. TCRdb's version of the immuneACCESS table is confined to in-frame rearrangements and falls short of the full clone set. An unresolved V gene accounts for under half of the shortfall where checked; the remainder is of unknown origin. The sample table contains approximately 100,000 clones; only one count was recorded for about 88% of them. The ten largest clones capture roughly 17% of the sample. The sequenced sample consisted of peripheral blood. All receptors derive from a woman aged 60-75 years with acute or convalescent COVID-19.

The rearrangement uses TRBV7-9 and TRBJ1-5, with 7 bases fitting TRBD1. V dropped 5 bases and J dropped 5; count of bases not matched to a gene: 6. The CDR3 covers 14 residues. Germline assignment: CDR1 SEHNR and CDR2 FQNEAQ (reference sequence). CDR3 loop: CASSKQGSDQPQHF. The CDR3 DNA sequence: TGTGCCAGCAGCAAACAGGGGTCTGATCAGCCCCAGCATTTT.

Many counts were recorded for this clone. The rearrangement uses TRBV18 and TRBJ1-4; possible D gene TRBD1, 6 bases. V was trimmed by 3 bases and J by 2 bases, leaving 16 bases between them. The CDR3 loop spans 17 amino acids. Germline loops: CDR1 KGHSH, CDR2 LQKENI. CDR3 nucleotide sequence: TGTGCCAGCTCACCCGGGACACGTATTTCGACTAATGAAAAACTGTTTTTT. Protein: CASSPGTRISTNEKLFF.

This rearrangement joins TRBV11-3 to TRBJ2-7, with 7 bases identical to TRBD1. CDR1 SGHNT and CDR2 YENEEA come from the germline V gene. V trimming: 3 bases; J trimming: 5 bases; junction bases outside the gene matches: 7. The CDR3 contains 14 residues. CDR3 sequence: CASSLTGYLDEQYF. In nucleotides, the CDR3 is TGTGCCAGCAGCTTGACAGGGTATCTGGACGAGCAGTACTTC.

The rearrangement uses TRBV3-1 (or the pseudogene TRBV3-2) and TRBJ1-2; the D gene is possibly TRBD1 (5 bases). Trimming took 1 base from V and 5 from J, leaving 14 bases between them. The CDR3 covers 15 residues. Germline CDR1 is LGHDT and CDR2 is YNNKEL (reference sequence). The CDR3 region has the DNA TGTGCCAGCAGCCAAGTGTTGGCAGGGAATTATGGCTACACCTTC. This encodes CASSQVLAGNYGYTF.

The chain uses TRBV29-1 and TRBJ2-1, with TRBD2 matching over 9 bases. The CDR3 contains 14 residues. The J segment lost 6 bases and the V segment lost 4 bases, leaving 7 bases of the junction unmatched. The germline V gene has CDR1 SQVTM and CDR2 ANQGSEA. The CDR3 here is CSVARGGRGNEQFF. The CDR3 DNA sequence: TGCAGCGTTGCGCGGGGGGGCCGAGGCAATGAGCAGTTCTTC.

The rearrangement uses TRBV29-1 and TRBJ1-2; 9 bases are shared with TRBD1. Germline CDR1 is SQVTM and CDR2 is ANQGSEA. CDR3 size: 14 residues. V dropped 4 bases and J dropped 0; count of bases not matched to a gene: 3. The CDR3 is CSVGTGEANYGYTF. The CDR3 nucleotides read TGCAGCGTTGGGACAGGGGAGGCTAACTATGGCTACACCTTC.

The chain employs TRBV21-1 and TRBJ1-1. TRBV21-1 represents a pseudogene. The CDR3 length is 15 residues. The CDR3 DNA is TGTGCCAGCAGCAAAATGGAGGGGATGAACACTGAAGCTTTCTTT. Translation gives CASSKMEGMNTEAFF.

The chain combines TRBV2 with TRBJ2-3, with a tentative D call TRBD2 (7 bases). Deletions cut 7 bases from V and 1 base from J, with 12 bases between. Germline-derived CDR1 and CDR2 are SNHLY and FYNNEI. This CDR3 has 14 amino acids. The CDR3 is CASTAGARTDTQYF. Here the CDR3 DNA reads TGTGCCAGCACGGCGGGGGCCCGCACAGATACGCAGTATTTT.

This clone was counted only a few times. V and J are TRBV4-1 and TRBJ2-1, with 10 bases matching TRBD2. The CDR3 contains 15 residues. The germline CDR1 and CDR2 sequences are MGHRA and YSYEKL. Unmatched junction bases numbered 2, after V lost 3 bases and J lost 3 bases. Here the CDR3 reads CASSHSGGHYNEQFF. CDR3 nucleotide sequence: TGCGCCAGCAGCCATAGCGGGGGGCACTACAATGAGCAGTTCTTC.

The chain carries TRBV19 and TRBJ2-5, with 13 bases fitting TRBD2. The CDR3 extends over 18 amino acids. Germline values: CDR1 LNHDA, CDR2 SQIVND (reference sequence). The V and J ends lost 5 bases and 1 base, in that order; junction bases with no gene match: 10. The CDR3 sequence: CASSFASGTSGAQETQYF. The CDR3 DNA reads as TGTGCCAGTAGTTTCGCGTCCGGGACTAGCGGGGCCCAAGAGACCCAGTACTTC.

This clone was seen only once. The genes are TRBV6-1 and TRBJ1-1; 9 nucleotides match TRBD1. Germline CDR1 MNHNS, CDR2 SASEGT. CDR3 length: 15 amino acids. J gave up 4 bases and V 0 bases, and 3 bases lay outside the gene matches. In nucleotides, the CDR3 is TGTGCCAGCAGTGAAGCCAGGACAGGGGCCACTGAAGCTTTCTTT. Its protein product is CASSEARTGATEAFF.

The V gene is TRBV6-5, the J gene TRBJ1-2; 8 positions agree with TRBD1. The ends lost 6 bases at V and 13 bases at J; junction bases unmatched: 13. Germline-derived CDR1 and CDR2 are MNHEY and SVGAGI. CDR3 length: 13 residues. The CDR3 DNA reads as TGTGCCAGCAGCCGCACGAAGGGACAGGTTCGCACCTTC. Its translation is CASSRTKGQVRTF.

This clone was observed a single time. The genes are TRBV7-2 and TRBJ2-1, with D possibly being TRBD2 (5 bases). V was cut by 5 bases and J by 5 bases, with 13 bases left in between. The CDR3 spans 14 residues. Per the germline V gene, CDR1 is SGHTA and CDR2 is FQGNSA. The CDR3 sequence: CASSPGLDHNEQFF. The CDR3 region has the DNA TGTGCCAGCAGCCCAGGACTCGATCACAATGAGCAGTTCTTC.

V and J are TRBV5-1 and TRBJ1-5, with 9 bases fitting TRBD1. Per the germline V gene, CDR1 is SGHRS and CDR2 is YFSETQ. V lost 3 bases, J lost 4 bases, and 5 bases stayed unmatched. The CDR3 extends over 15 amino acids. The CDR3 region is CASSSGTGFNQPQHF. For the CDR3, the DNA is TGCGCCAGCAGCTCTGGGACAGGGTTTAATCAGCCCCAGCATTTT.

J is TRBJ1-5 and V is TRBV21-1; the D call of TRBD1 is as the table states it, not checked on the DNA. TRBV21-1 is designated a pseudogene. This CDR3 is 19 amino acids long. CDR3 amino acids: CASSPRDRGERGSNQPQHF. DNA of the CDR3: TGTGCCAGCAGCCCCCGGGACAGGGGAGAGAGAGGTAGCAATCAGCCCCAGCATTTT.

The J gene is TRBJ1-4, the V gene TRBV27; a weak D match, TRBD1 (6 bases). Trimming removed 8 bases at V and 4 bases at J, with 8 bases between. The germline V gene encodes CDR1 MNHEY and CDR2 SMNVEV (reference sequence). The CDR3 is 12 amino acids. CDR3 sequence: CASGRGNEKLFF. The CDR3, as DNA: TGTGCCAGCGGCAGGGGTAATGAAAAACTGTTTTTT. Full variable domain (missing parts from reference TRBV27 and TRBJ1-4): EAQVTQNPRYLITVTGKKLTVTCSQNMNHEYMSWYRQDPGLGLRQIYYSMNVEVTDKGDVPEGYKVSRKEKRNFPLILESPSPNQTSLYFCASGRGNEKLFFGSGTQLSVL.

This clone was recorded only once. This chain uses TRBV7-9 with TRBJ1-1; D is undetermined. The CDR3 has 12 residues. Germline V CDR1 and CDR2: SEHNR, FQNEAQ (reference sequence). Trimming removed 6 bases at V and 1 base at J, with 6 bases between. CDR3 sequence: CASRYTNTEAFF. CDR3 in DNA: TGTGCCAGCAGGTACACGAACACTGAAGCTTTCTTT.

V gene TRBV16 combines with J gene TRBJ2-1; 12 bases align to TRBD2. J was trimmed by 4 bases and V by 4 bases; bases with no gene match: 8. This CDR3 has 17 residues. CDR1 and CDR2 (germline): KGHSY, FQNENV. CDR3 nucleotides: TGTGCCAGCAGCCTGCGGACTAGCGGGAATACTTACAATGAGCAGTTCTTC. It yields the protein CASSLRTSGNTYNEQFF.

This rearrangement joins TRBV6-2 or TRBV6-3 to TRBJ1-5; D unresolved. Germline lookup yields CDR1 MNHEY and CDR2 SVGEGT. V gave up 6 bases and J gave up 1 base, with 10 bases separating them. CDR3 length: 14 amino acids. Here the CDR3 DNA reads TGTGCCAGCAGACCTCAGGCCAGCAATCAGCCCCAGCATTTT. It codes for CASRPQASNQPQHF.

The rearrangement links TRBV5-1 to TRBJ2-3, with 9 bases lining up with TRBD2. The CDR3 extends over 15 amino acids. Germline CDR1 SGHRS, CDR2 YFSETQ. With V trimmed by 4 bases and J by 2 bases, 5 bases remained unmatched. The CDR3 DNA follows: TGCGCCAGCAGCAATCCTAGCGGGGCCACAGATACGCAGTATTTT. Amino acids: CASSNPSGATDTQYF.

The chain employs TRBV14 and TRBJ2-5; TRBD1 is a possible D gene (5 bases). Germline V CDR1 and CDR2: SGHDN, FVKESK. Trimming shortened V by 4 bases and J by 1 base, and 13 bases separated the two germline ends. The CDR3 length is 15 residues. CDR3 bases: TGTGCCAGCAGCCCATTGGGGCCAACCCAAGAGACCCAGTACTTC. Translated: CASSPLGPTQETQYF. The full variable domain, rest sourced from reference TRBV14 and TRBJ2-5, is EAGVTQFPSHSVIEKGQTVTLRCDPISGHDNLYWYRRVMGKEIKFLLHFVKESKQDESGMPNNRFLAERTGGTYSTLKVQPAELEDSGVYFCASSPLGPTQETQYFGPGTRLLVL.

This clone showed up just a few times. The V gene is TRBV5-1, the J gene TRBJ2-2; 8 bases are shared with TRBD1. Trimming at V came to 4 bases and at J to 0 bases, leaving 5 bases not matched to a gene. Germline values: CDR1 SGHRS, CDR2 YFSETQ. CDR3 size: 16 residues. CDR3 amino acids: CASSTWGQANTGELFF. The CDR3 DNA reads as TGCGCCAGCAGCACCTGGGGACAGGCGAACACCGGGGAGCTGTTTTTT.

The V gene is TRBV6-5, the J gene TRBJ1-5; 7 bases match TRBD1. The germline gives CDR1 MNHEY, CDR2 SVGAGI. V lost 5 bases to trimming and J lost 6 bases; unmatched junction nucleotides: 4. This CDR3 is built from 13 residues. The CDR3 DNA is TGTGCCAGCAGTCTCACAGGGGCTCAGCCCCAGCATTTT. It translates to CASSLTGAQPQHF.

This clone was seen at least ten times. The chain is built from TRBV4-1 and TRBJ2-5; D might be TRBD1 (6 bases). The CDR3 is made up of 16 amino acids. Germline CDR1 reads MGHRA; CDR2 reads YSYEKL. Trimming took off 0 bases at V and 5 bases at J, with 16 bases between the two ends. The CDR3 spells CASSQEWGPLGETQYF. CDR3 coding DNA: TGCGCCAGCAGCCAAGAGTGGGGGCCCCTAGGGGAGACCCAGTACTTC.

CDR3 sequence: CASNRGSNQPQHF. CDR3 in DNA: TGTGCCAGTAATCGGGGGAGCAATCAGCCCCAGCATTTT. V and J are TRBV19 and TRBJ1-5; possibly TRBD1 for D (5 bases). Germline V CDR1 and CDR2: LNHDA, SQIVND (reference sequence). This CDR3 region has 13 residues. The ends were cut back, 7 bases at V and 1 base at J, with 8 bases in the middle.

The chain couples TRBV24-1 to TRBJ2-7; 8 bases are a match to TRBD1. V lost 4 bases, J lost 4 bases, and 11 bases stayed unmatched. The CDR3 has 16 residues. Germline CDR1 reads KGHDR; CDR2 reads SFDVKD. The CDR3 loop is CATSEPTGTGAYEQYF. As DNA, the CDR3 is TGTGCCACCAGTGAACCAACCGGGACAGGAGCTTACGAGCAGTACTTC.

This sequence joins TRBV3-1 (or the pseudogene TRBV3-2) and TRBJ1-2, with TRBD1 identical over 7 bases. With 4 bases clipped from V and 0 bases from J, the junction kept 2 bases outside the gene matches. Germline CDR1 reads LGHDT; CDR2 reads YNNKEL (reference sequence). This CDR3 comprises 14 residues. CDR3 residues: CASSPGTANYGYTF. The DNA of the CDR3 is TGTGCCAGCAGCCCCGGGACAGCTAACTATGGCTACACCTTC.

Here the CDR3 reads CASSERGQSNTGELFF. CDR3 in DNA: TGTGCCAGCAGTGAAAGAGGTCAGAGTAACACCGGGGAGCTGTTTTTT. The chain links TRBV6-1 to TRBJ2-2; D gene uncertain. V was shortened by 2 bases and J by 2 bases, with 12 bases between the two germline ends. The CDR3 spans 16 residues. The germline V gene encodes CDR1 MNHNS and CDR2 SASEGT.

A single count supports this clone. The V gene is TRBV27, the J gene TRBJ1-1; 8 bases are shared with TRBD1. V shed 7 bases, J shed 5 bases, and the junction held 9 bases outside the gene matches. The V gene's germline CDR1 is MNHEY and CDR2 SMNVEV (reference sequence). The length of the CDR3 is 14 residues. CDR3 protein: CASTKTGVGTEAFF. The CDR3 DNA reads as TGTGCCAGCACCAAGACAGGGGTAGGAACTGAAGCTTTCTTT.

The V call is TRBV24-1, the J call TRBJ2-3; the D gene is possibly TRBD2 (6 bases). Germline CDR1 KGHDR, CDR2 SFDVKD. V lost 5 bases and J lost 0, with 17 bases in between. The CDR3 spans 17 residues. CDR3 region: CATSGPRDATSTDTQYF. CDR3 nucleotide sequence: TGTGCCACCAGTGGGCCGCGGGACGCCACTAGCACAGATACGCAGTATTTT.

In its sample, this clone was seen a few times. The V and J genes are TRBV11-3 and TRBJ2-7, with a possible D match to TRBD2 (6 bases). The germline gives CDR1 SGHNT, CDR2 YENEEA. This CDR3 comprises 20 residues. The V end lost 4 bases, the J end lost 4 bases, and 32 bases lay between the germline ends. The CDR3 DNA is TGTGCCAGCAGCTCCGGAGATTTGGAGGGGTTTTTAACCCACGAGTACGAGCAGTACTTC. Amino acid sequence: CASSSGDLEGFLTHEYEQYF.